This T cell receptor beta chain was identified in a study of blood T cell repertoires in COVID-19. Generated by immunoSEQ multiplex PCR, the TCRdb table keeps only in-frame clones and is missing some. The sample yields some 270,000 clones, 80% to 90% seen once. Germline values: CDR1 MNHEY, CDR2 SVGAGI. The V end was cut by 6 bases, the J end by 5 bases, with 17 bases between. This CDR3 comprises 15 residues. The receptor was derived from a young man with acute or convalescent COVID-19. The rearrangement links TRBV6-5 to TRBJ1-5; D possibly corresponds to TRBD1 (5 bases). The sample comprised peripheral blood. The DNA for the CDR3 is TGTGCCAGCAGCCCCACCGGGGGGTGGCATCAGCCCCAGCATTTT. Translated: CASSPTGGWHQPQHF.